This T cell receptor beta chain emerged from a study of response to subunit inactivated influenza vaccine (dated by TCRdb to the late 2010s). For the study in its entirety: To follow how T cells responded to a trivalent subunit inactivated influenza vaccine, the researchers relied on deep quantitative profiling of the T cell receptor repertoire.

CDR1 MNHEY and CDR2 SVGEGT are derived from the germline V gene. The CDR3 sequence holds 17 residues, the cysteine and phenylalanine included. The CDR3 DNA has 51 bases and is translated from base 1. Trimming costs V 6 bases and J 0 bases, and their ends lie 18 bases apart. Libraries came from RT-PCR. Sequencing used an Illumina HiSeq 2500. Starting from the raw public reads, TCRdb applied fastp trimming at Q25, assembled clones with MiXCR and retained in-frame beta chains. Here each entry gathers all rows of one CDR3 protein and keeps the most common genes and DNA. For this sample the table gives roughly 540,000 distinct CDR3 sequences, of which 20% to 25% were detected only once. 2.5% to 3% of the sample is held by the ten biggest clonotypes. For this clonotype: Its antigen target is currently unknown. No base qualities exist here, and no much larger clone lies one base off it.

Study-level results and caveats: It was suggested by the authors that each seasonal influenza vaccination may recruit only a limited number of new T cells.

This sample also belongs to another study, concerning T cells expressing NK-cell markers. The second study reports: TCR beta cDNA libraries were prepared using 5'RACE template switching, which introduced a universal primer site and unique molecular identifiers. In sorted CD3+CD56+NKG2C+, CD3+CD56+NKG2C- and CD3+CD56-NKG2C+ T-cell subsets from eight donors, TCR beta-chain repertoires were profiled. Seven of the eight sequenced donors were HCMV-seropositive and one was HCMV-seronegative. To restrict sorting to alphabetaTCR-expressing T cells, an anti-gammadeltaTCR antibody was added in several experiments. In six donors, the dominant CD3+CD56+NKG2C+ clonotypes ranked among the top 10 CD8+ clonotypes, making up about 1.0-7.5% of CD8+ T cells. Those dominant clonotypes were again the most abundant among CD3+CD56-NKG2C+ cells in several donors, at about 25-65%. Whether the expanded NKG2C-expressing T cell clones were specific for HCMV antigens remained unclear. All eight donors whose samples were sequenced were randomly selected healthy volunteers, three of them men and five women. HCMV serostatus was determined by detecting HCMV-specific IgG in serum with a commercial ELISA kit. Peripheral blood mononuclear cells were isolated from blood by Ficoll density gradient centrifugation. Using Miltenyi isolation kits, CD4+ and CD8+ T cells were isolated from PBMC through magnetic immunoseparation. cDNA synthesis was primed from the TCR beta constant segment, followed by two successive PCR amplification steps. Illumina HiSeq 2000/2500, MiSeq or NextSeq was used to sequence libraries as 2 x 150 bp reads. MIGEC was used to demultiplex reads and group the reads by UMI, and MiTCR was used to assemble and quantify clonotypes. To exclude erroneous sequences, only TCR cDNA sequences supported by at least two reads were retained. The tcR package was used for downstream repertoire analysis, with clonotypes matched between fractions based on CDR3 nucleotide sequence plus V segment. Antigen specificity was annotated against VDJdb with VDJmatch, allowing one amino acid substitution in CDR3.

The V gene is TRBV6-2 or TRBV6-3 and the J gene is TRBJ2-1; the D gene lacks a confident call. Here the sequenced sample was CD4+ T cells sorted from PBMCs, taken roughly 13 days after vaccination. The source is a man in his forties or fifties who received an inactivated influenza vaccine. Donor details come from another sample of the same person, matched by shared clones. The DNA is TGTGCCAGCAGCCGATTTGGGCGGACCAGCTCCTACAATGAGCAGTTCTTC. It codes for CASSRFGRTSSYNEQFF.